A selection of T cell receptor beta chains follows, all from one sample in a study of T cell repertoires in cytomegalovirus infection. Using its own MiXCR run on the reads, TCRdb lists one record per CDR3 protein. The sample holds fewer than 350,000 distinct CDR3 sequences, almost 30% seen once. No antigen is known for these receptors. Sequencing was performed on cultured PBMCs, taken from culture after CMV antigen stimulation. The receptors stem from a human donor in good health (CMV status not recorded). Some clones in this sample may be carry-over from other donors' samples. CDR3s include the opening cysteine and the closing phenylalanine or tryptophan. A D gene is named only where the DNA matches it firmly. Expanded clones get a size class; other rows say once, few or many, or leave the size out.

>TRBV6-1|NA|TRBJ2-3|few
CASTLGSNTDTQYF
TGTGCCAGCACCCTGGGCAGTAACACAGATACGCAGTATTTT
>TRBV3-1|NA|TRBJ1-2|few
CASSQAGIYGYTF
TGTGCCAGCAGCCAAGCGGGGATATATGGCTACACCTTC
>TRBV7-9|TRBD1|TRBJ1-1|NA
CASSPLAGGDTEAFF
TGTGCCAGCAGCCCCCTTGCAGGGGGAGACACTGAAGCTTTCTTT
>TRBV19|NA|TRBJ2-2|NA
CASSMNSPNTGELFF
TGTGCCAGTAGTATGAACAGCCCGAACACCGGGGAGCTGTTTTTT
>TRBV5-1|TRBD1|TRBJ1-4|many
CASSLQGRNEKLFF
TGCGCCAGCAGCTTACAGGGGCGAAATGAAAAACTGTTTTTT
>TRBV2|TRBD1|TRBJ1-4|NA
CASSEDRGNEKLFF
TGTGCCAGCAGTGAGGACAGGGGGAATGAAAAACTGTTTTTT
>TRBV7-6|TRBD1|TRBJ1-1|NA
CASSTASGGGTEAFF
TGTGCCAGCAGCACAGCCTCAGGGGGCGGCACTGAAGCTTTCTTT
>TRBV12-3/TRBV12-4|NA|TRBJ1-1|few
CASRYSGSYTEAFF
TGTGCCAGCAGATACTCCGGTAGTTACACTGAAGCTTTCTTT
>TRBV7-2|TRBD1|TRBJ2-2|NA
CASSPRTGGMTGELFF
TGTGCCAGCAGCCCTCGGACAGGGGGCATGACCGGGGAGCTGTTTTTT
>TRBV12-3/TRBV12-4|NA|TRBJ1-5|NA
CASSPSHNQPQHF
TGTGCCAGCAGTCCCAGCCACAATCAGCCCCAGCATTTT
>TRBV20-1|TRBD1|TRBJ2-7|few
CSARAGQGYGNEQYF
TGCAGTGCTAGAGCGGGACAGGGATACGGCAACGAGCAGTACTTC
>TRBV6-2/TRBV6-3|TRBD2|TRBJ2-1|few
CASMTSGGPSSYNEQFF
TGTGCCAGCATGACTAGCGGGGGTCCGAGCTCCTACAATGAGCAGTTCTTC
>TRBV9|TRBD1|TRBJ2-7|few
CASSVGGQLNEQYF
TGTGCCAGCAGCGTAGGGGGACAGCTCAACGAGCAGTACTTC
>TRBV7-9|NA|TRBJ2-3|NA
CASSLSRAGASTDTQYF
TGTGCCAGCAGCTTATCGCGGGCAGGGGCCAGCACAGATACGCAGTATTTT
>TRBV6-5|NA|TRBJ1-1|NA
CASSYRQGPNTEAFF
TGTGCCAGCAGTTACAGGCAGGGGCCGAACACTGAAGCTTTCTTT
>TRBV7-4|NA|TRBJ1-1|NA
CASSLLITTEAFF
TGTGCCAGCAGCTTATTAATAACCACTGAAGCTTTCTTT
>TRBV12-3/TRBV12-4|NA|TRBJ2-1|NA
CASSRRLVYNEQFF
TGTGCCAGCAGTAGGAGGTTGGTCTACAATGAGCAGTTCTTC
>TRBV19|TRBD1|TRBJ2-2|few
CASQGTGGTGELFF
TGTGCCAGTCAGGGGACAGGGGGAACCGGGGAGCTGTTTTTT
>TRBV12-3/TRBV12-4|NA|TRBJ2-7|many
CASRPGTDPYEQYF
TGTGCCAGCAGACCCGGGACGGACCCCTACGAGCAGTACTTC
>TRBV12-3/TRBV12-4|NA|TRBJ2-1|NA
CASSPDGLSYNEQFF
TGTGCCAGCAGCCCAGACGGCCTCTCCTACAATGAGCAGTTCTTC